Listed here are 27 T cell receptor beta chains from one sample, sequenced in a study of response to subunit inactivated influenza vaccine. TCRdb re-called the RT-PCR reads through MiXCR, storing one row per CDR3 protein. Among 400,000 to 650,000 distinct CDR3 sequences listed, approximately 7.7% were seen once. The source material was PBMCs from blood, sampled approximately 25 months after vaccination. Every receptor here comes from a man aged 50 to 69 who received an inactivated influenza vaccine.

Only a few counts were recorded for this clonotype. The chain joins TRBV5-4 to TRBJ1-1; D not certain. Germline loops: CDR1 SGHNT, CDR2 YYREEE (reference sequence). The CDR3 length is 14 residues. V dropped 4 bases and J dropped 6 bases, with 16 bases sitting between them. The CDR3 DNA follows: TGTGCCAGCAGCCGGGAACCCGTATTGGCTGAAGCTTTCTTT. Its protein product is CASSREPVLAEAFF.

At least ten counts were recorded for this clonotype. The J gene is TRBJ1-1, the V gene TRBV3-1, with D unclear. The CDR3 loop spans 14 amino acids. V was cut by 2 bases and J by 3 bases, with 10 bases left in between. Germline V CDR1 and CDR2: LGHDT, YNNKEL (reference sequence). The CDR3 is CASSQLQLDTEAFF. Here the CDR3 DNA reads TGTGCCAGCAGCCAATTACAGCTGGACACTGAAGCTTTCTTT.

This clonotype was seen a few times. The J gene is TRBJ2-2, the V gene TRBV23-1; TRBD1 agrees at 7 bases. TRBV23-1 falls under the ORF class, with uncertain function. The V gene end was trimmed by 0 bases and the J gene end by 2 bases; junction bases not matched to a gene: 6. The CDR3 contains 17 residues. The CDR3 here is CASSQSYGTANTGELFF. DNA of the CDR3: TGCGCCAGCAGTCAATCGTATGGGACAGCAAACACCGGGGAGCTGTTTTTT.

This clonotype was observed at least ten times. V is TRBV16 and J is TRBJ1-5; D possibly corresponds to TRBD1 (5 bases). V lost 0 bases to trimming and J lost 6 bases, with 9 bases between them. CDR1 KGHSY and CDR2 FQNENV come from the germline V gene. This CDR3 comprises 14 residues. CDR3 amino acids: CASSQSRGSQPQHF. DNA of the CDR3: TGTGCCAGCAGCCAATCAAGGGGAAGTCAGCCCCAGCATTTT.

This clonotype was counted ten times or more. The genes are TRBV7-2 and TRBJ2-5, with TRBD2 matching over 12 bases. V lost 0 bases and J lost 5; bases outside the gene matches: 10. This CDR3 contains 18 residues. Per germline, CDR1 SGHTA and CDR2 FQGNSA. CDR3: CASSLAPYGLAGMETQYF. Written as DNA, the CDR3 is TGTGCCAGCAGCTTAGCCCCCTATGGACTAGCGGGAATGGAGACCCAGTACTTC.

The CDR3 region has the DNA TGTGCCAGCAGTCCCTCGATGGGGGCCGGAGCCTACGAGCAGTACTTC. The encoded protein is CASSPSMGAGAYEQYF. This sequence joins TRBV6-2 or TRBV6-3 and TRBJ2-7; tentative D call: TRBD1 (6 bases). The CDR3 consists of 16 residues. The V end lost 5 bases, the J end lost 2 bases, and 19 bases lay between the germline ends. Germline V gives CDR1 MNHEY, CDR2 SVGEGT.

This clonotype has a handful of counts. This chain connects TRBV6-1 to TRBJ1-1; D is undetermined. The CDR3 has 15 amino acids. CDR1 is MNHNS and CDR2 is SASEGT in the germline V gene. Trimming took 6 bases from V and 2 from J, leaving 16 bases between them. In DNA, the CDR3 is TGTGCCAGCAGCGCCCACGGACTTTTTAACACTGAAGCTTTCTTT. It yields the protein CASSAHGLFNTEAFF.

The chain joins TRBV27 to TRBJ2-7; 8 nucleotides line up with TRBD1. Germline trimming cut 10 bases from V and 4 bases from J; bases unmatched to any gene: 9. Germline CDR1 is MNHEY and CDR2 is SMNVEV (reference sequence). This CDR3 is 13 amino acids long. CDR3 residues: CATRDRTLYEQYF. The CDR3 bases are TGTGCCACCCGGGACAGGACACTTTACGAGCAGTACTTC.

This clonotype appeared many times. This chain connects TRBV9 to TRBJ2-7; D assignment may be TRBD1 or TRBD2 (5 bases each). This CDR3 contains 15 residues. Germline CDR1 is SGDLS and CDR2 is YYNGEE. V gave up 0 bases and J gave up 5 bases, with 15 bases separating them. CDR3 bases: TGTGCCAGCAGCGTAGAGGAGGCTGACAGCCACGAGCAGTACTTC. The encoded protein is CASSVEEADSHEQYF.

This clonotype showed up many times. The chain links TRBV12-3 or TRBV12-4 to TRBJ2-3; D unresolved. Trimming cost V 4 bases and J 7 bases, with 9 bases left between them. This CDR3 has 12 residues. Here the CDR3 reads CASSSSLNTQYF. CDR3 coding DNA: TGTGCCAGCAGTTCCTCTCTGAATACGCAGTATTTT.

This clonotype has a handful of counts. The chain carries TRBV3-1 and TRBJ1-2, with no clear D. Per germline, CDR1 LGHDT and CDR2 YNNKEL (reference sequence). The CDR3 runs 13 residues. The germline V and J ends were trimmed by 1 base and 8 bases, with 11 bases remaining between them. In nucleotides, the CDR3 is TGTGCCAGCAGCCAAGTTTCCGGGGTCGGCTACACCTTC. Encoded protein: CASSQVSGVGYTF.

The V and J genes are TRBV20-1 and TRBJ2-1; 7 bases are a match to TRBD1. Germline V gene lookup returns CDR1 DFQATT and CDR2 SNEGSKA (reference sequence). The CDR3 is 14 amino acids. Losses at the gene ends were 6 bases for V and 0 bases for J; bases not matched to a gene: 5. The CDR3 region has the DNA TGCAGTGCCCCACCAGGGGGCTCCTACAATGAGCAGTTCTTC. Its translation: CSAPPGGSYNEQFF.

This clonotype was counted ten times or more. The chain couples TRBV4-1 to TRBJ1-5; D not resolved. The CDR3 has 13 residues. Trimming removed 2 bases at V and 6 bases at J, with 8 bases between. From germline, CDR1 is MGHRA and CDR2 YSYEKL. CDR3 DNA: TGCGCCAGCAGCCAAAATTTTGCTCAGCCCCAGCATTTT. Encoded protein: CASSQNFAQPQHF.

J is TRBJ2-2 and V is TRBV6-5, with D uncertain. CDR3 length: 14 amino acids. V was cut by 2 bases and J by 6 bases, with 10 bases left in between. CDR1 and CDR2 (germline): MNHEY, SVGAGI. The CDR3 spells CASSYLARSGELFF. DNA of the CDR3: TGTGCCAGCAGTTACCTCGCGAGGTCCGGGGAGCTGTTTTTT.

This clonotype has a handful of counts. The V gene is TRBV5-1, the J gene TRBJ2-7, with a possible D match to TRBD1 (5 bases). V was pared by 0 bases and J by 4 bases, with 11 bases between. Germline V gene sequence: CDR1 SGHRS, CDR2 YFSETQ. The CDR3 loop spans 14 amino acids. In DNA, the CDR3 is TGCGCCAGCAGCTTGGTTCCAGGGCCTTACGAGCAGTACTTC. It yields the protein CASSLVPGPYEQYF.

V usage is TRBV5-1 and J usage is TRBJ2-2; 10 bases match TRBD2. CDR1 is SGHRS, CDR2 YFSETQ, per germline. The trim removed 1 base at V and 5 bases at J, leaving 5 bases unmatched. This CDR3 is built from 16 residues. CDR3 residues: CASSLPTSGPTGELFF. The CDR3 region has the DNA TGCGCCAGCAGCTTGCCGACTAGCGGGCCTACCGGGGAGCTGTTTTTT.

This clonotype has at least ten counts. CDR3 nucleotide sequence: TGTGCCAGCAGTCCCCCCCTGAGGACCCTTAACAATGAGCAGTTCTTC. Translating gives CASSPPLRTLNNEQFF. This chain links TRBV27 with TRBJ2-1; D ambiguous. Germline values: CDR1 MNHEY, CDR2 SMNVEV (reference sequence). The CDR3 has 16 amino acids. V lost 5 bases to trimming and J lost 5 bases, with 19 bases between them.

This clonotype was observed a few times. The chain carries TRBV4-2 and TRBJ1-1; the D gene is possibly TRBD1 (5 bases). The V end was cut by 2 bases, the J end by 5 bases, with 18 bases between. The CDR3 is made up of 16 amino acids. Germline V lookup: CDR1 LGHNA, CDR2 YNFKEQ. The CDR3 protein is CASSQSFTGRRTEAFF. The CDR3 DNA reads TGTGCCAGCAGCCAATCTTTCACGGGGCGCAGGACTGAAGCTTTCTTT.

This clonotype was counted ten times or more. The chain uses TRBV20-1 and TRBJ2-3; 10 bases line up with TRBD2. V trimming: 4 bases; J trimming: 0 bases; junction bases outside the gene matches: 4. Germline CDR1 reads DFQATT; CDR2 reads SNEGSKA (reference sequence). The CDR3 has 15 residues. CDR3 sequence: CSAITSGISTDTQYF. CDR3 DNA: TGCAGTGCTATCACTAGCGGGATTAGCACAGATACGCAGTATTTT.

This clonotype was found a few times. The genes are TRBV12-3 or TRBV12-4 and TRBJ2-1; D might be TRBD2 (7 bases). The ends were cut back, 8 bases at V and 15 bases at J, with 20 bases in the middle. The length of the CDR3 is 12 residues. CDR3 DNA sequence: TGTGCCAGCCGGCTGGGAGGGGGGTATAGGTTCTTC. Its translation is CASRLGGGYRFF.

The V and J genes are TRBV20-1 and TRBJ2-5; 13 nucleotides agree with TRBD2. This CDR3 spans 13 amino acids. V shed 6 bases and J 5 bases; nucleotides not matched to a gene: 3. Germline V gene sequence: CDR1 DFQATT, CDR2 SNEGSKA (reference sequence). CDR3 loop: CSARTSGSETQYF. The CDR3 region has the DNA TGCAGTGCCAGGACTAGCGGGAGTGAGACCCAGTACTTC.

This clonotype was recorded many times. The V call is TRBV3-1, the J call TRBJ2-7, with D maybe TRBD2 (5 bases). Germline values: CDR1 LGHDT, CDR2 YNNKEL (reference sequence). This CDR3 contains 15 residues. V lost 4 bases and J lost 3, with 16 bases in between. CDR3 nucleotide sequence: TGTGCCAGCAGCCCTCGAGTAGGCCGGGGCTACGAGCAGTACTTC. This gives the protein CASSPRVGRGYEQYF.

This clonotype has ten or more counts. The V gene is TRBV12-3 or TRBV12-4, the J gene TRBJ2-3; TRBD1 might be the D (5 bases). Trimming pared 1 base from V and 4 bases from J, leaving 6 bases between. This CDR3 comprises 13 residues. CDR3 sequence reads: CASSLEGADTQYF. In DNA form, the CDR3 reads TGTGCCAGCAGTTTAGAAGGGGCAGATACGCAGTATTTT.

This clonotype appeared a few times. The junction departs from germline at one end; a sequencing error may be responsible. The chain combines TRBV7-7 with TRBJ2-5, with a tentative D call TRBD2 (5 bases). This CDR3 has 13 residues. The germline CDR1 and CDR2 sequences are SSHAT and FNYEAQ (reference sequence). The DNA of the CDR3 is TGTGCTAGCAGCTCGGACTGGTTGCAGACCCAGTACTTC. It encodes CASSSDWLQTQYF.

The V gene is TRBV6-1, the J gene TRBJ2-2; tentative D call: TRBD1 (7 bases). This CDR3 is 16 amino acids long. V was shortened by 6 bases and J by 2 bases, with 16 bases between the two germline ends. Germline loops: CDR1 MNHNS, CDR2 SASEGT. The CDR3 sequence is CASSRAGGYNTGELFF. Here the CDR3 DNA reads TGTGCCAGCAGCCGAGCAGGGGGGTATAACACCGGGGAGCTGTTTTTT.

This clonotype occurred many times. This rearrangement joins TRBV25-1 to TRBJ1-1, with D hard to call. This CDR3 comprises 10 residues. Germline V gene data show CDR1 as MGHDK and CDR2 as SYGVNS. V was clipped by 6 bases and J by 5 bases, with 4 bases between them. CDR3 protein: CASRGTEAFF. DNA for the CDR3: TGTGCCAGCAGAGGGACTGAAGCTTTCTTT.

The chain couples TRBV28 to TRBJ2-7, with 9 bases lining up with TRBD1. V shed 8 bases and J 6 bases; nucleotides not matched to a gene: 8. Germline assignment: CDR1 MDHEN and CDR2 SYDVKM. This CDR3 contains 13 residues. CDR3 in amino acids: CASLGQGRTEQYF. The CDR3 DNA reads as TGTGCCAGCCTGGGACAGGGTCGAACCGAGCAGTACTTC.